This T cell receptor beta chain was profiled in a study of PD-1 blockade in classical Hodgkin lymphoma. Across the whole study: Every 2 weeks, patients had 3 mg/kg nivolumab intravenously. Study findings and constraints: Those starting nivolumab under 1 year post-ASCT were excluded. Newly diagnosed patients were reported to exhibit reduced baseline TCR diversity relative to healthy donors.

The data were produced by immunoSEQ multiplex PCR, yet TCRdb's version contains in-frame clones alone and is incomplete. The data contain about 90,000 clones, less than 95% of them seen just once; the ten biggest clones take up about 2.9%. In its sample, this clone was seen once. As yet, its antigen is unknown. Sample time point: cycle 4 day 1 (C4D1), after 6 weeks of nivolumab. Each patient experienced a relapse that followed autologous stem cell transplantation, and brentuximab vedotin exposure varied. Specimen: peripheral blood mononuclear cells (PBMCs), collected before the fourth cycle of nivolumab. The TCR was taken from a human donor with classical Hodgkin lymphoma.

In DNA, the CDR3 is TGTGCCAGCAGCTTAAACCAGGGCTACACCGGGGAGCTGTTTTTT. The encoded protein is CASSLNQGYTGELFF. The genes are TRBV11-2 and TRBJ2-2; D perhaps matches TRBD1 (5 bases). V lost 2 bases, J lost 3 bases, and 10 bases lay in between. CDR3 length: 15 residues. Per germline, CDR1 SGHAT and CDR2 FQNNGV.